These 27 T cell receptor beta chains share one sample of origin, sequenced in a study of shared clonotypes between healthy human individuals. Assay: immunoSEQ multiplex PCR; the TCRdb copy retains only in-frame clones and omits some. The data contain about 680,000 clones, approximately 79% of them singletons. Sequenced material: memory CD4+ T cells sorted from blood. Subset in this sample: CD45RA-negative fraction. These receptors all stem from a woman in her 30s in good health.

The chain employs TRBV30 and TRBJ1-5, with 7 bases that match TRBD1. J lost 7 bases, V lost 2 bases, and 5 bases had no gene match. This CDR3 contains 13 residues. Germline V gene lookup returns CDR1 GTSNPN and CDR2 SVGIG (reference sequence). CDR3 sequence reads: CAWSTQGRQPQHF. The CDR3 region has the DNA TGTGCCTGGAGTACACAGGGGCGACAGCCCCAGCATTTT.

J is TRBJ2-3 and V is TRBV19; D is ambiguous. Germline V gene data show CDR1 as LNHDA and CDR2 as SQIVND (reference sequence). With 7 bases removed from V and 2 bases from J, the gap between germline ends came to 10 bases. The length of the CDR3 is 13 residues. The DNA of the CDR3 is TGTGCCAGTAATTCTATGACCACAGATACGCAGTATTTT. Its translation: CASNSMTTDTQYF. Together with reference TRBV19 and TRBJ2-3, the CDR3 gives the full variable domain: DGGITQSPKYLFRKEGQNVTLSCEQNLNHDAMYWYRQDPGQGLRLIYYSQIVNDFQKGDIAEGYSVSREKKESFPLTVTSAQKNPTAFYLCASNSMTTDTQYFGPGTRLTVL.

This rearrangement joins TRBV28 to TRBJ1-5; D is ambiguous. Germline CDR1 is MDHEN and CDR2 is SYDVKM. V was shortened by 9 bases and J by 6 bases, with 18 bases between the two germline ends. The CDR3 has 14 residues. For the CDR3, the DNA is TGTGCCAGTAATACCCGGGAGTTCTCTCAGCCCCAGCATTTT. It encodes CASNTREFSQPQHF.

V usage is TRBV19 and J usage is TRBJ1-1; D not certain. CDR3 length: 14 residues. Germline V CDR1 and CDR2: LNHDA, SQIVND (reference sequence). V was shortened by 2 bases and J by 2 bases, with 9 bases between the two germline ends. CDR3 sequence: CASSIFGRNTEAFF. The CDR3 region has the DNA TGTGCCAGTAGTATATTTGGCAGAAACACTGAAGCTTTCTTT.

The V gene is TRBV28, the J gene TRBJ2-7; 7 nucleotides line up with TRBD1. CDR3 length equals 16 residues. CDR1 and CDR2 from the germline V gene are MDHEN and SYDVKM. The junction had 15 bases not matched to a gene; V was cut back by 5 bases and J by 5 bases. The DNA for the CDR3 is TGTGCCAGCAGTCATCAACTCACCGGGACAGCCCACGAGCAGTACTTC. Translated: CASSHQLTGTAHEQYF.

This chain connects TRBV11-2 to TRBJ2-1; TRBD2 aligns across 9 bases. This CDR3 has 16 amino acids. Per germline, CDR1 SGHAT and CDR2 FQNNGV. V trimming: 5 bases; J trimming: 1 base; junction bases outside the gene matches: 6. CDR3 amino acids: CASSRLSGRSYNEQFF. Here the CDR3 DNA reads TGTGCCAGCAGCCGCTTGAGCGGGAGGTCCTACAATGAGCAGTTCTTC.

The V and J genes are TRBV6-1 and TRBJ1-1; D gene uncertain. The length of the CDR3 is 15 residues. The ends were cut back, 4 bases at V and 0 bases at J, with 12 bases in the middle. Germline assignment: CDR1 MNHNS and CDR2 SASEGT. This CDR3 is CASSVEGGVNTEAFF. Here the CDR3 DNA reads TGTGCCAGCAGTGTTGAAGGAGGCGTGAACACTGAAGCTTTCTTT.

In DNA, the CDR3 is TGTGCCATCAGTGAACCCAGGACTAGCGGGAGGGCCTACACCGGGGAGCTGTTTTTT. As protein: CAISEPRTSGRAYTGELFF. The chain employs TRBV10-3 and TRBJ2-2; 15 bases match TRBD2. V was clipped by 3 bases and J by 3 bases; unmatched bases: 8. Germline CDR1 and CDR2: ENHRY and SYGVKD. CDR3 size: 19 residues.

Many counts were recorded for this clone. The chain combines TRBV19 with TRBJ1-5, with D uncertain. The CDR3 spans 16 residues. Germline V gene sequence: CDR1 LNHDA, CDR2 SQIVND (reference sequence). The germline V and J ends were trimmed by 3 bases and 2 bases, with 14 bases remaining between them. The CDR3 DNA follows: TGTGCCAGTAGTATTCGGCAGGTCGGAGGCAATCAGCCCCAGCATTTT. This gives the protein CASSIRQVGGNQPQHF.

This chain uses TRBV15 with TRBJ2-5; D ambiguous. The CDR3 is 15 amino acids. Per germline, CDR1 LNHNV and CDR2 YYDKDF (reference sequence). V gave up 0 bases and J gave up 5 bases, with 13 bases separating them. The CDR3 region is CATSRDIGDGETQYF. Written as DNA, the CDR3 is TGTGCCACCAGCAGAGATATTGGGGATGGGGAGACCCAGTACTTC.

The V call is TRBV11-2, the J call TRBJ2-5; weak D call: TRBD2 (6 bases). Looked up from germline, CDR1 is SGHAT and CDR2 is FQNNGV. V shed 2 bases and J shed 9 bases, with 19 bases lying between them. This CDR3 is 15 amino acids long. CDR3 nucleotide sequence: TGTGCCAGCAGCTTAAGGACTACCGGGAAAGGGGCCCAGTACTTC. Protein product: CASSLRTTGKGAQYF.

A word on this clone: A much larger clone sits a single nucleotide away, making a read error possible. V is TRBV19 and J is TRBJ2-5, with TRBD2 matching 13 bases. Germline CDR1 LNHDA, CDR2 SQIVND (reference sequence). The CDR3 has 16 residues. Here the CDR3 reads CASSRTSGSYGEAQYF. In DNA, the CDR3 is TGTGCCAGCAGTCGGACTAGCGGGAGTTACGGAGAGGCCCAGTACTTC.

The rearrangement joins TRBV7-7 to TRBJ2-1; weak D call: TRBD2 (6 bases). The CDR3 contains 13 residues. V was trimmed by 3 bases and J by 7 bases, leaving 10 bases between them. Germline V lookup: CDR1 SSHAT, CDR2 FNYEAQ (reference sequence). This CDR3 is CASSFLATNEQFF. CDR3 DNA sequence: TGTGCCAGCAGCTTCCTAGCGACTAATGAGCAGTTCTTC.

This chain connects TRBV7-2 to TRBJ2-7; 8 nucleotides agree with TRBD2. The CDR3 length is 16 residues. Germline CDR1 is SGHTA and CDR2 is FQGNSA. Trimming at V came to 1 base and at J to 7 bases, leaving 12 bases not matched to a gene. The CDR3 DNA reads TGTGCCAGCAGCTTAGAGGGCACTAGCGGCCTCTGGGAGCAGTACTTC. Amino acid sequence: CASSLEGTSGLWEQYF.

The chain joins TRBV29-1 to TRBJ1-1; 7 positions agree with TRBD1. Germline V gene data show CDR1 as SQVTM and CDR2 as ANQGSEA. This CDR3 is 13 amino acids long. Trimming removed 7 bases from V and 2 bases from J; junction bases left unmatched: 7. This CDR3 reads CSGGQATNTEAFF. The CDR3 DNA reads as TGCAGCGGAGGACAGGCGACAAACACTGAAGCTTTCTTT.

The chain links TRBV29-1 to TRBJ2-5, with a tentative D call TRBD2 (6 bases). The CDR3 runs to 11 residues. In germline, CDR1 is SQVTM, CDR2 ANQGSEA. Deletions cut 8 bases from V and 4 bases from J, with 11 bases between. CDR3 nucleotides: TGCAGCCTGACTAGGGGAGAGACCCAGTACTTC. As protein: CSLTRGETQYF.

The chain joins TRBV5-8 to TRBJ1-3, with D hard to call. CDR1 and CDR2 (germline): SGHTS, YDEGEE. The length of the CDR3 is 16 residues. Trimming left V 2 bases short and J 0 bases short, with 12 bases between. The CDR3 loop reads CASSFLLTDSGNTIYF. The CDR3 nucleotides are TGTGCCAGCAGCTTTCTTCTTACCGACTCTGGAAACACCATATATTTT.

This clone was counted only a few times. The rearrangement uses TRBV28 and TRBJ2-7, with D tentatively TRBD1 or TRBD2 (5 bases each). Germline V CDR1 and CDR2: MDHEN, SYDVKM. V dropped 7 bases and J dropped 2 bases, with 21 bases sitting between them. The CDR3 loop spans 16 amino acids. CDR3 amino acids: CASKVRWGNGAYEQYF. CDR3 nucleotides: TGTGCCAGCAAAGTAAGGTGGGGGAACGGTGCCTACGAGCAGTACTTC.

Points on this clone: The same CDR3 also results from other DNA sequences found in this sample. The chain couples TRBV27 to TRBJ2-7; D may be TRBD1 (7 bases). The V gene lost 3 bases and the J gene lost 2 bases, with 11 bases spanning the gap. This CDR3 contains 14 residues. Germline-derived CDR1 and CDR2 are MNHEY and SMNVEV (reference sequence). The CDR3 nucleotides are TGTGCCAGCAGTTTCTCAGGGGGGCCCTACGAGCAGTACTTC. Translating gives CASSFSGGPYEQYF.

The chain links TRBV9 to TRBJ1-4, with D unresolved. Germline loops: CDR1 SGDLS, CDR2 YYNGEE. The CDR3 consists of 17 residues. V dropped 4 bases and J dropped 0 bases, with 16 bases sitting between them. This CDR3 reads CASSTTPRGATNEKLFF. CDR3 in DNA: TGTGCCAGCAGCACTACTCCCCGGGGAGCAACTAATGAAAAACTGTTTTTT.

This clone has a single count. The chain uses TRBV5-4 and TRBJ2-7, with D hard to call. Trimming left V 0 bases short and J 2 bases short, with 9 bases between. CDR1 is SGHNT, CDR2 YYREEE, per germline (reference sequence). The CDR3 consists of 14 residues. CDR3 residues: CASSLDLGTYEQYF. In DNA form, the CDR3 reads TGTGCCAGCAGCTTGGATTTGGGAACCTACGAGCAGTACTTC.

This clone was detected ten times or more. V gene TRBV6-1 combines with J gene TRBJ2-6, with 8 bases that match TRBD2. The CDR3 is 14 residues long. Per the germline V gene, CDR1 is MNHNS and CDR2 is SASEGT. The CDR3 here is CASTSASGANVLTF. The CDR3 coding sequence is TGTGCTTCGACTAGCGCCTCTGGGGCCAACGTCCTGACTTTC.

Points on this clone: Other nucleotide sequences from this sample produce the same CDR3. The J gene is TRBJ1-5, the V gene TRBV28; D remains ambiguous. The CDR3 has 13 residues. From germline, CDR1 is MDHEN and CDR2 SYDVKM. V lost 6 bases, J lost 1 base, and 7 bases lay in between. As DNA, the CDR3 is TGTGCCAGCAGACAGCTCAGCAATCAGCCCCAGCATTTT. Amino acids: CASRQLSNQPQHF.

This clone was recorded at least ten times. V gene TRBV5-1 combines with J gene TRBJ2-3, with D tentatively TRBD1 or TRBD2 (5 bases each). Trimming took off 7 bases at V and 2 bases at J, with 14 bases between the two ends. Germline V gene lookup returns CDR1 SGHRS and CDR2 YFSETQ. This CDR3 spans 14 amino acids. The CDR3, as DNA: TGCGCCAGCTCTGGGGGAGAAACCACAGATACGCAGTATTTT. The encoded protein is CASSGGETTDTQYF.

The chain couples TRBV7-8 to TRBJ1-5; D possibly corresponds to TRBD1 (5 bases). Deletions cut 7 bases from V and 4 bases from J, with 14 bases between. This CDR3 contains 14 residues. Looked up from germline, CDR1 is SGHVS and CDR2 is FQNEAQ. CDR3 amino acids: CASTQRDGNQPQHF. The CDR3 region has the DNA TGTGCCAGCACGCAGAGGGACGGGAATCAGCCCCAGCATTTT.

This chain joins TRBV2 and TRBJ1-1, with D uncertain. CDR3 length: 12 residues. Trimming took off 6 bases at V and 3 bases at J, with 8 bases between the two ends. The germline V gene encodes CDR1 SNHLY and CDR2 FYNNEI. The CDR3: CASRGGYTEAFF. CDR3 DNA sequence: TGTGCCAGCAGAGGAGGTTACACTGAAGCTTTCTTT.

This chain connects TRBV19 to TRBJ1-5; tentative D call: TRBD1 (5 bases). CDR1 is LNHDA and CDR2 is SQIVND in the germline V gene (reference sequence). V was shortened by 1 base and J by 5 bases, with 15 bases between the two germline ends. The CDR3 has 16 residues. The CDR3 region is CASSIAGSLTYQPQHF. In DNA, the CDR3 is TGTGCCAGTAGTATAGCAGGGTCCTTAACATATCAGCCCCAGCATTTT.